A single sample is the source of the 7 T cell receptor beta chains below, sequenced in a study of blood T cells in healthy people across ages. Using a J-beta primer mix together with a sample-barcoded 5' primer, a second PCR was run for roughly 6 to 12 cycles. TCRdb processed the 5' RACE reads anew with MiXCR; each CDR3 protein has one entry. The profile shows fewer than 800,000 distinct CDR3 sequences, around 49% of them singletons. Sequencing input: blood. These receptors came from a woman aged 60 to 75 in good health.

The chain joins TRBV7-9 to TRBJ2-7; D ambiguous. There are 15 residues in the CDR3. V was cut by 1 base and J by 0 bases, with 10 bases left in between. The germline V gene encodes CDR1 SEHNR and CDR2 FQNEAQ (reference sequence). CDR3 in DNA: TGTGCCAGCAGCTTAGAAGTTGTAGGCTCCTACGAGCAGTACTTC. This translates into CASSLEVVGSYEQYF.

Regarding this clonotype: It may be a read error: a sequence one base away is much more abundant. V and J are TRBV11-1 and TRBJ2-5, with D perhaps matching TRBD2 (5 bases). This CDR3 region has 12 residues. Germline-derived CDR1 and CDR2 are SGHAT and FQDESV (reference sequence). The V end was cut by 5 bases, the J end by 11 bases, with 15 bases between. The CDR3 reads CASSRVAGEQYF. DNA for the CDR3: TGTGCCAGCAGCCGGGTGGCGGGTGAGCAGTACTTC.

The rearrangement uses TRBV20-1 and TRBJ2-5; 9 positions agree with TRBD2. CDR3 length: 16 residues. Trimming at V came to 6 bases and at J to 4 bases, leaving 15 bases not matched to a gene. CDR1 is DFQATT, CDR2 SNEGSKA, per germline (reference sequence). CDR3 DNA: TGCAGTGCCCAAGTGCGGGGGGGAGGGACTCTAGAGACCCAGTACTTC. Its protein is CSAQVRGGGTLETQYF.

The chain carries TRBV18 and TRBJ2-3; 7 bases agree with TRBD2. The CDR3 spans 16 residues. Germline V gives CDR1 KGHSH, CDR2 LQKENI. The ends lost 6 bases at V and 2 bases at J; junction bases unmatched: 11. Written as DNA, the CDR3 is TGTGCCAGCTCCCGAGGGGAGGGATCCAACACAGATACGCAGTATTTT. It yields the protein CASSRGEGSNTDTQYF.

V gene TRBV11-1 combines with J gene TRBJ1-6, with a weak D call TRBD1 (6 bases). Germline V gives CDR1 SGHAT, CDR2 FQDESV (reference sequence). V lost 5 bases, J lost 7 bases, and 12 bases lay in between. The CDR3 consists of 14 residues. The CDR3 nucleotides read TGTGCCAGCAGCCCTGGACAGTGGAATTCACCCCTCCACTTT. The encoded protein is CASSPGQWNSPLHF.

The chain combines TRBV7-6 with TRBJ2-5, with D perhaps TRBD2 (6 bases). The J call may be incorrect, as the DNA end agrees better with TRBJ2-7. This CDR3 is 14 amino acids long. Germline CDR1 is SGHVS and CDR2 is FNYEAQ. The CDR3 DNA is TGTGCCAGCAGCTTAACGAACAGCGGGTACGAGCAGTACTTC. It translates to CASSLTNSGYEQYF.

A single count supports this clonotype. In DNA, the CDR3 is TGTGCCAGCACTCAAAACAGTGAGCAGTTCTTC. Its protein product is CASTQNSEQFF. This chain uses TRBV5-6 with TRBJ2-1; unclear D gene. The V gene's germline CDR1 is SGHDT and CDR2 YYEEEE. This CDR3 region has 11 residues. Trimming took off 6 bases at V and 9 bases at J, with 10 bases between the two ends.